This T cell receptor (beta chain) is drawn from a study of CD8+ T cells in alopecia areata. Study-level results: Sequencing of scalp samples also includes resident alphabeta T cells from normal skin. Higher clonality than in normal scalp was seen in lesional scalp, especially alopecia totalis/universalis.

A word on this clone: The antigen is undetermined.

Both CD4+ and CD8+ T cells were separated by sorting PBMCs. The authors extracted RNA and reverse transcribed it into cDNA as the sequencing template. Profiled with immunoSEQ multiplex PCR; TCRdb holds only in-frame clones, not every one. The repertoire consists of 200,000 to 250,000 clones, with around three fifths occurring once and the leading ten covering nearly 5%. The CDR3 is made up of 14 amino acids. Germline V gives CDR1 SQVTM, CDR2 ANQGSEA. V dropped 5 bases and J dropped 5 bases, with 18 bases sitting between them. This sequence was found in a human donor in good health. The chain has TRBV29-1 and TRBJ2-5; D unresolved. The specimen sequenced was CD8+ T cells sorted from blood. For the CDR3, the DNA is TGCAGCGTTTCAGGACGGGCACCGTTGGAGACCCAGTACTTC. Translating gives CSVSGRAPLETQYF. The variable domain in full, with the rest retrieved from reference TRBV29-1 and TRBJ2-5, is SAVISQKPSRDICQRGTSLTIQCQVDSQVTMMFWYRQQPGQSLTLIATANQGSEATYESGFVIDKFPISRPNLTFSTLTVSNMSPEDSSIYLCSVSGRAPLETQYFGPGTRLLVL.